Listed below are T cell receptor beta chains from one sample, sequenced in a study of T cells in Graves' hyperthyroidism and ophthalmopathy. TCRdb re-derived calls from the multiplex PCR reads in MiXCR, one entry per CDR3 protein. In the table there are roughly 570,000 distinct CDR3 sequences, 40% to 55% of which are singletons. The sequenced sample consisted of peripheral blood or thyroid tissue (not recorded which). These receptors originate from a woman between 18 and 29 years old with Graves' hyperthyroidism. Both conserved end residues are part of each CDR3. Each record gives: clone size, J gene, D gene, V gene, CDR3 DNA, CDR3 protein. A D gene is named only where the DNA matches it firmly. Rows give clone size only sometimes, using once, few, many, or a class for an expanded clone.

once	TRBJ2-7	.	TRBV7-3	TGTGCCAGCAGCCCCCGTGGAGGGGGGCTCTACGAGCAGTACTTC	CASSPRGGGLYEQYF
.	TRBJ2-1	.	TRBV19	TGTGCCAGTAGTATAGGGGACTACAATGAGCAGTTCTTC	CASSIGDYNEQFF
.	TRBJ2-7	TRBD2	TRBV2	TGTGCCAGCAAAGGGACTAGCGGGAGGGACTACGAGCAGTACTTC	CASKGTSGRDYEQYF
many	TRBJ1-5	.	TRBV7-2	TGTGCCAGCAGCTTGACAGGTCAGCAGCCCCAGCATTTT	CASSLTGQQPQHF
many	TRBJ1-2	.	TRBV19	TGTGCCAGTAGTATGATAGACACCCCCTATGGCTACACCTTC	CASSMIDTPYGYTF
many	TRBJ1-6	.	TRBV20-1	TGCAGTGCTAGAGTAGGAGGACTACAGAATTCACCCCTCCACTTT	CSARVGGLQNSPLHF
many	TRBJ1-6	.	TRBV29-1	TGCAGCGCCCGTGGGCAGGGCCGCAATTCACCCCTCCACTTT	CSARGQGRNSPLHF
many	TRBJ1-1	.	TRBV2	TGTGCCAGCAGCGACAGGTTTGCTTTCTTT	CASSDRFAFF
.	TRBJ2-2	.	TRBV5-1	TGCGCCAGCAGCTGGCGGGCGACTAGCGGGGAGCTGTTTTTT	CASSWRATSGELFF
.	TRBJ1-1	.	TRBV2	TGTGCCAGCAGTGAAGCCAGGGCACGCACTGAAGCTTTCTTT	CASSEARARTEAFF
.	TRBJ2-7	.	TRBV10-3	TGTGCCATCACTGGGGTAGGGTCCGAGCAGTACTTC	CAITGVGSEQYF
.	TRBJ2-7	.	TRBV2	TGTGCCAGCAGCCCAGCGGCCGGGGAGCAGTACTTC	CASSPAAGEQYF
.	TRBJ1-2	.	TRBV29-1	TGCAGTGGACTAGCGGGACGGTTTTATGGCTACACCTTC	CSGLAGRFYGYTF
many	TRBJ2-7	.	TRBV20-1	TGCAGTGCTAGAGATGGGCTCTACGAGCAGTACTTC	CSARDGLYEQYF
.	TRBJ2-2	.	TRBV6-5	TGTGCCAGCAGTTACTGGACGGCGAGCACCGGGGAGCTGTTTTTT	CASSYWTASTGELFF
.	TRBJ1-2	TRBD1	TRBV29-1	TGCAGCGTTAGACAGGGAGGCAAGATAGGCTACACCTTC	CSVRQGGKIGYTF
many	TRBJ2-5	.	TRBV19	TGTGCCAGTAGTATAGTTAAAGAGACCCAGTACTTC	CASSIVKETQYF
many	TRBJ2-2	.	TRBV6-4	TGTGCCAGCAGCGCCCAAGGACTGACCGGGGAGCTGTTTTTT	CASSAQGLTGELFF
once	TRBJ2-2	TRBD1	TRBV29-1	TGCAGCGCCGGCGACAGGGGGCACGGCACCGGGGAGCTGTTTTTT	CSAGDRGHGTGELFF
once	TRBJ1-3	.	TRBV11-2	TGTGCCAGCAGCTTAGTGAGGACGGTGGTAGAGACCATATATTTT	CASSLVRTVVETIYF
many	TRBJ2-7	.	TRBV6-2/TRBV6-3	TGTGCCAGCAGTTACCCGGGGGCCTACGAGCAGTACTTC	CASSYPGAYEQYF
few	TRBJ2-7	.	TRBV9	TGTGCCAGCTCACCACCCCGGAATTCCTGCGAGCAGTACTTC	CASSPPRNSCEQYF
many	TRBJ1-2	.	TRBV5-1	TGCGCCAGCAGCTTCAGCCGGATCTATGGCTACACCTTC	CASSFSRIYGYTF
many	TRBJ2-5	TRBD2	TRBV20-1	TGCAGTGCTCTAGGACTAGAAGAGACCCAGTACTTC	CSALGLEETQYF
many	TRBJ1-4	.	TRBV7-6	TGTGCCAGCAGCTTAGAAGGGAGGACCCGGGGGGAAAAACTGTTTTTT	CASSLEGRTRGEKLFF
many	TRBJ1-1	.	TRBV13	TGTGCCAGCAGCTTTGGGGAGCAGACGAACACTGAAGCTTTCTTT	CASSFGEQTNTEAFF
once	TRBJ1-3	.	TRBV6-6	TGTGCCAGCAGTGACACGACAGGAAACACCATATATTTT	CASSDTTGNTIYF
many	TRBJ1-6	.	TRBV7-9	TGTGCCAGCAGCTTAGGTCCCGACAGGTTTAATTCACCCCTCCACTTT	CASSLGPDRFNSPLHF
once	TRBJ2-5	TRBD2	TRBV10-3	TGTGCCATCAGTGAGTCTTGGCTAGCGGGAGGGCCCGTGGAGACCCAGTACTTC	CAISESWLAGGPVETQYF
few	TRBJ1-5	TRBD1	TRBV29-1	TGCAGCGCTAGACAGGGGGAAAGACAGCCCCAGCATTTT	CSARQGERQPQHF
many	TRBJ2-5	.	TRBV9	TGTGCCAGCAGCGTAGCTACGTCCAGGGAAGAGACCCAGTACTTC	CASSVATSREETQYF
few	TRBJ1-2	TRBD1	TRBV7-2	TGTGCCAGCAGCTTAGTAGGGGGCGAAGCTAACTATGGCTACACCTTC	CASSLVGGEANYGYTF
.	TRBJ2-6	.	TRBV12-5	TGTGCTAGTGCCGCGAGTGGGGCCAACGTCCTGACTTTC	CASAASGANVLTF
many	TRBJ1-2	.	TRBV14	TGTGCCAGCAGCCAGAACCAGGGACCCTGGGGCTACACCTTC	CASSQNQGPWGYTF
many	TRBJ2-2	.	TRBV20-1	TGCAGTGCTAGAGATTCTATCTGGAACACCGGGGAGCTGTTTTTT	CSARDSIWNTGELFF
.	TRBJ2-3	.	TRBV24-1	TGTGCCACCAGCGACTCTCAAGCACTCACAGATACGCAGTATTTT	CATSDSQALTDTQYF
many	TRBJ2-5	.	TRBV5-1	TGCGCCAGCAGCTTCGGGACACAACAAGAGACCCAGTACTTC	CASSFGTQQETQYF
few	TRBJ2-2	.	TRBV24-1	TGTGCCACCAGTGGGGCGGCCGGGGAGCTGTTTTTT	CATSGAAGELFF
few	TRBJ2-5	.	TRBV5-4	TGTGCCAGCAGTTTGGACCCGGGACTCCAAGAGACCCAGTACTTC	CASSLDPGLQETQYF
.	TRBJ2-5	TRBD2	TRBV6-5	TGTGCCAGCAGCTTATACGGCGGGAGCTCCTACAAGCAGTACTTC	CASSLYGGSSYKQYF
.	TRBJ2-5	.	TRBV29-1	TGCAGCTTAGTCGTGGGCAGACAAGAGACCCAGTACTTC	CSLVVGRQETQYF
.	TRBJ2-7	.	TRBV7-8	TGTGCCAGCAGTTTTTCAGGGCTTAACTACGAGCAGTACTTC	CASSFSGLNYEQYF
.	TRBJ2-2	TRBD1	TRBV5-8	TGTGCCAGCAACCACCGGACAGGAGGAGGAGGGGAGCTGTTTTTT	CASNHRTGGGGELFF
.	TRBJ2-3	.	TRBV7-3	TGTGCCAGCAGCCCCGAGCGGGTGGCAGATACGCAGTATTTT	CASSPERVADTQYF
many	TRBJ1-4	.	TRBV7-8	TGTGCCAGCAGCCCACAGTTAGCAACTAATGAAAAACTGTTTTTT	CASSPQLATNEKLFF
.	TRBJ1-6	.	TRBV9	TGTGCCAGCAGCGTAGGGTCGAGCTCCTATAATTCACCCCTCCACTTT	CASSVGSSSYNSPLHF
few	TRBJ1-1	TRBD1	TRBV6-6	TGTGCCAGCAGTCGCCTACAGGGGACTGAAGCTTTCTTT	CASSRLQGTEAFF
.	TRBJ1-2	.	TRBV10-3	TGTGCCATCAGTGAGACCGACAGGCCCTCTTATGGCTACACCTTC	CAISETDRPSYGYTF
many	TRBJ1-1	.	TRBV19	TGTGCCAGTAGTATATTCCGGACCTCCATGAACACTGAAGCTTTCTTT	CASSIFRTSMNTEAFF
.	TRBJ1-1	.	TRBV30	TGTGCCTGGACCACGGGGTCGGGCAGGGCGAACACTGAAGCTTTCTTT	CAWTTGSGRANTEAFF
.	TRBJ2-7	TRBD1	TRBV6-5	TGTGCCAGCAGTCGACAGGGGGAGGTCTCCTACGAGCAGTACTTC	CASSRQGEVSYEQYF
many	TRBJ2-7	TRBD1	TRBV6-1	TGTGCCAGCAGTCAGTCTTCCGGGACAGGAGGATACGAGCAGTACTTC	CASSQSSGTGGYEQYF
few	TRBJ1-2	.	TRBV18	TGTGCCAGCTCACAGCCCTCCACCGGGAGAGACTATGGCTACACCTTC	CASSQPSTGRDYGYTF
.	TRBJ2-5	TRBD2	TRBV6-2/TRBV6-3	TGTGCCAGCAGTTACTCGGGGGGAGGGCAGCCCCAGTACTTC	CASSYSGGGQPQYF
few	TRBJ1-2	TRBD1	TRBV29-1	TGCAGCGGGGACAGGGGAAACCGCTACACCTTC	CSGDRGNRYTF
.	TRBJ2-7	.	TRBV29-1	TGCAGCGTTGGGGGGGGGCCCCGGGAGCAGTACTTC	CSVGGGPREQYF
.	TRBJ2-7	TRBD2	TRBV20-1	TGCAGTGCGGGATACAGCGGGGCCTACGAGCAGTACTTC	CSAGYSGAYEQYF